Listed here are 27 T cell receptor beta chains from one sample, sequenced in a study of cytomegalovirus exposure and HLA in healthy donors. The PCR employed 60 Vbeta primers together with 13 Jbeta primers. Repertoires were generated with immunoSEQ multiplex PCR, while TCRdb's copy carries only in-frame clones and drops some. Reported are some 75,000 clones; the ten largest clones contain under 6.5%. The source material was PBMCs. The origin of the receptors is a middle-aged man in good health and CMV-seronegative.

Concerning this clone itself: This sample also contains other DNA sequences that code for the same CDR3. The V gene is TRBV5-1, the J gene TRBJ2-7, with D perhaps matching TRBD1 (6 bases). Trimming shortened V by 0 bases and J by 3 bases, and 7 bases separated the two germline ends. This CDR3 has 13 amino acids. CDR1 SGHRS and CDR2 YFSETQ come from the germline V gene. Here the CDR3 reads CASSLVGGYEQYF. In DNA, the CDR3 is TGCGCCAGCAGCTTGGTAGGGGGCTACGAGCAGTACTTC.

V is TRBV11-3 and J is TRBJ1-1; a weak D match, TRBD1 (6 bases). The CDR3 extends over 15 amino acids. The V gene's germline CDR1 is SGHNT and CDR2 YENEEA. Trimming pared 5 bases from V and 1 base from J, leaving 14 bases between. This CDR3 reads CASSLGGGGNTEAFF. Here the CDR3 DNA reads TGTGCCAGCAGCCTTGGAGGGGGGGGGAACACTGAAGCTTTCTTT.

The rearrangement uses TRBV11-3 and TRBJ2-3, with D perhaps matching TRBD2 (5 bases). The CDR3 has 13 amino acids. Trimming removed 5 bases at V and 2 bases at J, with 8 bases between. Germline loops: CDR1 SGHNT, CDR2 YENEEA. Here the CDR3 reads CASSRGFTDTQYF. Written as DNA, the CDR3 is TGTGCCAGCAGCAGAGGGTTCACAGATACGCAGTATTTT.

The CDR3 loop is CASSLAGGEDEQFF. CDR3 bases: TGTGCCAGCAGCTTAGCGGGAGGGGAGGATGAGCAGTTCTTC. This sequence joins TRBV7-9 and TRBJ2-1, with TRBD2 identical over 7 bases. V trimming: 0 bases; J trimming: 8 bases; junction bases outside the gene matches: 4. Germline V lookup: CDR1 SEHNR, CDR2 FQNEAQ (reference sequence). The CDR3 has 14 residues. The full variable domain, in which reference TRBV7-9 and TRBJ2-1 provide the parts outside the CDR3, is DTGVSQNPRHKITKRGQNVTFRCDPISEHNRLYWYRQTLGQGPEFLTYFQNEAQLEKSRLLSDRFSAERPKGSFSTLEIQRTEQGDSAMYLCASSLAGGEDEQFFGPGTRLTVL.

The CDR3 coding sequence is TGTGCCAGCAGCCTCGAGGGGGATAACACCGGGGAGCTGTTTTTT. This encodes CASSLEGDNTGELFF. The V and J genes are TRBV13 and TRBJ2-2; TRBD1 might be the D (6 bases). Germline CDR1 reads PRHDT; CDR2 reads FYEKMQ (reference sequence). The CDR3 has 15 amino acids. V was shortened by 5 bases and J by 2 bases, with 12 bases between the two germline ends.

The J gene is TRBJ2-1, the V gene TRBV5-1, with 7 bases lining up with TRBD1. J gave up 10 bases and V 6 bases, and 7 bases lay outside the gene matches. The CDR3 contains 12 residues. Germline loops: CDR1 SGHRS, CDR2 YFSETQ. CDR3 bases: TGCGCCAGCAAAAATGACAGGGTCGAGCAGTTCTTC. Its translation: CASKNDRVEQFF.

V and J are TRBV6-5 and TRBJ1-1; D is possibly TRBD1 (6 bases). The CDR3 runs 14 residues. CDR1 and CDR2 (germline): MNHEY, SVGAGI. Trimming pared 6 bases from V and 4 bases from J, leaving 15 bases between. CDR3 protein: CASRSLGGSTEAFF. In DNA form, the CDR3 reads TGTGCCAGCAGGAGCCTAGGGGGAAGCACTGAAGCTTTCTTT.

The chain's CDR3 is CASNPQGNTGELFF. The CDR3 DNA sequence: TGTGCCAGTAATCCACAGGGGAACACCGGGGAGCTGTTTTTT. The V and J genes are TRBV19 and TRBJ2-2; D possibly corresponds to TRBD1 (6 bases). V lost 7 bases to trimming and J lost 1 base, with 10 bases between them. The CDR3 is 14 amino acids. CDR1 and CDR2 from the germline V gene are LNHDA and SQIVND (reference sequence).

The chain joins TRBV19 to TRBJ1-2, with D hard to call. V lost 0 bases and J 7 bases, leaving 3 bases between the germline ends. Germline CDR1 and CDR2: LNHDA and SQIVND (reference sequence). The length of the CDR3 is 11 residues. The CDR3 loop reads CASSIDSGYTF. The CDR3 coding sequence is TGTGCCAGTAGTATAGACTCTGGCTACACCTTC.

The V gene is TRBV2, the J gene TRBJ1-4, with D unresolved. The CDR3 is 12 amino acids. V was cut by 10 bases and J by 7 bases, with 13 bases left in between. Germline CDR1 reads SNHLY; CDR2 reads FYNNEI. The CDR3 DNA reads as TGTGCCACCGGGGTTCGGGTTGAAAAACTGTTTTTT. It specifies CATGVRVEKLFF.

This sequence joins TRBV6-1 and TRBJ2-1; 10 bases line up with TRBD1. The CDR3 is 14 residues long. The germline gives CDR1 MNHNS, CDR2 SASEGT. Losses at the gene ends were 8 bases for V and 4 bases for J; bases not matched to a gene: 5. The CDR3 sequence: CASVRTGGYNEQFF. The CDR3 DNA reads as TGTGCCAGCGTGCGGACAGGGGGGTACAATGAGCAGTTCTTC.

The genes are TRBV2 and TRBJ1-4; D gene uncertain. Looked up from germline, CDR1 is SNHLY and CDR2 is FYNNEI. The V end was cut by 7 bases, the J end by 4 bases, with 25 bases between. This CDR3 is built from 18 residues. In DNA, the CDR3 is TGTGCCAGCATGGGAGAAACCCTTCCCCGGACTGATAATGAAAAACTGTTTTTT. Residues: CASMGETLPRTDNEKLFF.

The chain carries TRBV7-9 and TRBJ1-6, with 7 bases matching TRBD1. The CDR3 extends over 13 amino acids. CDR1 and CDR2 (germline): SEHNR, FQNEAQ (reference sequence). V shed 5 bases, J shed 14 bases, and the junction held 9 bases outside the gene matches. CDR3: CASSPGGKSSLHF. The CDR3 DNA is TGTGCCAGCAGCCCAGGGGGAAAGTCGTCCCTCCACTTT.

The chain links TRBV13 to TRBJ2-1; 11 bases align to TRBD2. The J segment lost 0 bases and the V segment lost 7 bases, leaving 8 bases of the junction unmatched. Germline CDR1 reads PRHDT; CDR2 reads FYEKMQ (reference sequence). This CDR3 spans 17 amino acids. The CDR3 region has the DNA TGTGCCAGCAATCCGACTAGCGGGGTCAGCTCCTACAATGAGCAGTTCTTC. Encoded protein: CASNPTSGVSSYNEQFF.

The chain has TRBV5-6 and TRBJ2-2; the D gene is possibly TRBD2 (7 bases). V gave up 6 bases and J gave up 3 bases, with 15 bases separating them. The CDR3 sequence is 15 residues long. The germline V gene encodes CDR1 SGHDT and CDR2 YYEEEE. CDR3 bases: TGTGCCAGCAACCGGAGGGGGAGGGACACCGGGGAGCTGTTTTTT. As protein: CASNRRGRDTGELFF.

The V and J genes are TRBV23-1 and TRBJ2-1; TRBD1 aligns across 10 bases. TRBV23-1 is labeled an ORF, and its function is uncertain. CDR3 length equals 17 residues. The junction had 5 bases not matched to a gene; V was cut back by 0 bases and J by 3 bases. CDR3 residues: CASSQSVRTGGYNEQFF. Written as DNA, the CDR3 is TGCGCCAGCAGTCAATCTGTCCGGACAGGGGGCTACAATGAGCAGTTCTTC.

This chain links TRBV5-6 with TRBJ2-5; the match to TRBD2 covers 8 bases. The CDR3 has 17 amino acids. Trimming took 3 bases from V and 5 from J; bases not matched to a gene: 15. Germline V gene sequence: CDR1 SGHDT, CDR2 YYEEEE. CDR3 sequence (DNA): TGTGCCAGCAGCTCCTCGGTCGTAAGAGCGGGAGTGGAGACCCAGTACTTC. This encodes CASSSSVVRAGVETQYF.

The chain recombines TRBV19 with TRBJ2-3; 10 nucleotides match TRBD1. V was clipped by 0 bases and J by 4 bases; unmatched bases: 7. Looked up from germline, CDR1 is LNHDA and CDR2 is SQIVND (reference sequence). The CDR3 contains 17 residues. CDR3: CASSIDLTGGGSDTQYF. In DNA, the CDR3 is TGTGCCAGTAGTATAGATCTGACAGGGGGCGGGTCAGATACGCAGTATTTT. The entire variable domain, with the rest obtained from reference TRBV19 and TRBJ2-3, is as follows: DGGITQSPKYLFRKEGQNVTLSCEQNLNHDAMYWYRQDPGQGLRLIYYSQIVNDFQKGDIAEGYSVSREKKESFPLTVTSAQKNPTAFYLCASSIDLTGGGSDTQYFGPGTRLTVL.

The rearrangement joins TRBV6-5 to TRBJ2-7; 7 bases align to TRBD2. V dropped 2 bases and J dropped 3; count of bases not matched to a gene: 1. CDR3 length equals 13 residues. The germline gives CDR1 MNHEY, CDR2 SVGAGI. The DNA of the CDR3 is TGTGCCAGCAGTTACGGGAGGGGCTACGAGCAGTACTTC. Its translation: CASSYGRGYEQYF.

The chain has TRBV6-5 and TRBJ2-5; weak D call: TRBD2 (5 bases). There are 14 residues in the CDR3. The germline V gene encodes CDR1 MNHEY and CDR2 SVGAGI. V was trimmed by 0 bases and J by 9 bases, leaving 14 bases between them. CDR3 loop: CASSYSLGIGAQYF. In DNA, the CDR3 is TGTGCCAGCAGTTACTCGTTGGGTATCGGGGCCCAGTACTTC.

This sequence joins TRBV12-5 and TRBJ2-6, with a weak D call TRBD2 (7 bases). The CDR3 covers 17 residues. Between the trimmed V and J ends, which lost 8 bases and 0 bases, there was a span of 17 bases. Germline V gene data show CDR1 as LGHNT and CDR2 as FRNRAP. CDR3 residues: CASSPGGRGSGANVLTF. The CDR3, as DNA: TGTGCTAGTTCGCCGGGGGGCCGGGGCTCTGGGGCCAACGTCCTGACTTTC.

This rearrangement joins TRBV10-3 to TRBJ1-1; D uncertain. The V and J ends lost 0 bases and 3 bases respectively, with 11 bases between them. The germline gives CDR1 ENHRY, CDR2 SYGVKD. The CDR3 sequence is 15 residues long. The CDR3: CAISESNAGYTEAFF. For the CDR3, the DNA is TGTGCCATCAGTGAGTCGAATGCGGGGTACACTGAAGCTTTCTTT.

The rearrangement joins TRBV6-1 to TRBJ2-7; 9 bases match TRBD1. Germline V gene lookup returns CDR1 MNHNS and CDR2 SASEGT. The junction had 9 bases not matched to a gene; V was cut back by 8 bases and J by 1 base. The CDR3 covers 15 residues. The CDR3 region has the DNA TGTGCCAGCGTCGTCTGGACAGGGGCTTCCTACGAGCAGTACTTC. Amino acids: CASVVWTGASYEQYF.

The chain is built from TRBV2 and TRBJ2-7; D remains unclear. The CDR3 extends over 11 amino acids. Trimming stripped 2 bases from V and 4 bases from J, with 3 bases between. CDR1 and CDR2 (germline): SNHLY, FYNNEI. CDR3 sequence reads: CASSELYEQYF. CDR3 in DNA: TGTGCCAGCAGTGAACTTTACGAGCAGTACTTC.

The chain combines TRBV5-6 with TRBJ1-4; a possible D gene is TRBD1 (5 bases). CDR1 SGHDT and CDR2 YYEEEE come from the germline V gene. The CDR3 has 15 residues. V was pared by 2 bases and J by 3 bases, with 11 bases between. The DNA for the CDR3 is TGTGCCAGCAGCTTAGTCGGCAGGGCTAATGAAAAACTGTTTTTT. Residues: CASSLVGRANEKLFF.

This chain joins TRBV11-3 and TRBJ2-5; 9 bases align to TRBD1. From germline, CDR1 is SGHNT and CDR2 YENEEA. The V and J ends lost 5 bases and 3 bases, in that order; junction bases with no gene match: 4. The CDR3 loop spans 14 amino acids. CDR3 protein: CASSRGTGKETQYF. CDR3 nucleotide sequence: TGTGCCAGCAGCCGAGGGACAGGGAAAGAGACCCAGTACTTC.

The chain couples TRBV6-5 to TRBJ1-3; maybe TRBD1 (5 bases). The CDR3 has 16 amino acids. CDR1 and CDR2 (germline): MNHEY, SVGAGI. Trimming took off 0 bases at V and 0 bases at J, with 9 bases between the two ends. In nucleotides, the CDR3 is TGTGCCAGCAGTTACTCGGGACTTAACTCTGGAAACACCATATATTTT. It encodes CASSYSGLNSGNTIYF.